This TCR beta chain was identified during a study of cytomegalovirus exposure and HLA in healthy donors. Looking at the study overall: Within the Caucasian-associated ancestry cluster were around four fifths of the approximately 400 genotyped donors.

Amplification used 60 Vbeta primers and 13 Jbeta primers. Sequencing used immunoSEQ multiplex PCR; TCRdb keeps in-frame clones, though not all of them. This sample contains approximately 130,000 clones. Study-wide results and limits: Links to common viral pathogens appeared, in a later analysis, for several of the most significant clusters. Prior analysis indicated that the majority of TCR beta V segments exhibited productivity approximately 87% or approximately 30% of the time. An Asian-associated ancestry cluster reportedly showed fewer N-insertions than the approximately 620-donor mean in a later analysis.

Concerning this clone itself: What it binds is unknown.

Sequenced sample: PBMCs. This sequence was found in a woman aged 60-75 years in good health and CMV-seronegative.

The CDR3 coding sequence is TGTGCCACCAGCAGAGATTTAGGCAAGACGGGGAACATTGAAAAACTGTTTTTT. This sequence encodes CATSRDLGKTGNIEKLFF. This sequence joins TRBV15 and TRBJ1-4; D gene ambiguous. The CDR3 is 18 residues long. Per the germline V gene, CDR1 is LNHNV and CDR2 is YYDKDF (reference sequence). V lost 0 bases and J 7 bases, leaving 21 bases between the germline ends. Based on the CDR3 plus reference TRBV15 and TRBJ1-4, the full variable domain is DAMVIQNPRYQVTQFGKPVTLSCSQTLNHNVMYWYQQKSSQAPKLLFHYYDKDFNNEADTPDNFQSRRPNTSFCFLDIRSPGLGDTAMYLCATSRDLGKTGNIEKLFFGSGTQLSVL.